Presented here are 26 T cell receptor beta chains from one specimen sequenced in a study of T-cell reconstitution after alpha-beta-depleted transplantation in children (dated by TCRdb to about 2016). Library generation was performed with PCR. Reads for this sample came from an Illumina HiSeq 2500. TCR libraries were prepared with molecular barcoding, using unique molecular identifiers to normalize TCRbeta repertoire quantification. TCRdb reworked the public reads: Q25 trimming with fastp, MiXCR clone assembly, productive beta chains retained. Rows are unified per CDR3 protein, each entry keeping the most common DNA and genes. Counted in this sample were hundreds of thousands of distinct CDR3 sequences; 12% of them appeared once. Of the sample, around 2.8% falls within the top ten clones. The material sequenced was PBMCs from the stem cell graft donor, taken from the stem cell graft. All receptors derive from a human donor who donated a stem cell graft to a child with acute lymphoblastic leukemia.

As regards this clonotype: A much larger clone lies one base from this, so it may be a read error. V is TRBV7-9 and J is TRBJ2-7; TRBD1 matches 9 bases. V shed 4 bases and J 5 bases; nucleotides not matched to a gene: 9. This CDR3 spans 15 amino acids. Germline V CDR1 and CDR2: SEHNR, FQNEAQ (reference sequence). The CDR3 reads CASSSPGQGGHEQYF. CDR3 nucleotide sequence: TGTGCCAGCAGCTCACCGGGACAGGGAGGCCACGAGCAGTACTTC.

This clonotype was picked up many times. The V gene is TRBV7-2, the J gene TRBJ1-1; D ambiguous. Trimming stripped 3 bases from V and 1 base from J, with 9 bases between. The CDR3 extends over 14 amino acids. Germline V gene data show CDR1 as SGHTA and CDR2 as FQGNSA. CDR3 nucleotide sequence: TGTGCCAGCAGCTTTTTAGGCAGGAACACTGAAGCTTTCTTT. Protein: CASSFLGRNTEAFF.

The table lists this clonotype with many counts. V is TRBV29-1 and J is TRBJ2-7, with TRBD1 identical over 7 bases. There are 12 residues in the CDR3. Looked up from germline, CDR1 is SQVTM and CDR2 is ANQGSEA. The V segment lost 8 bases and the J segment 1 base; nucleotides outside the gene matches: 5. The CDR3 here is CSTKTGSYEQYF. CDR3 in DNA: TGCAGCACCAAGACAGGGTCCTACGAGCAGTACTTC.

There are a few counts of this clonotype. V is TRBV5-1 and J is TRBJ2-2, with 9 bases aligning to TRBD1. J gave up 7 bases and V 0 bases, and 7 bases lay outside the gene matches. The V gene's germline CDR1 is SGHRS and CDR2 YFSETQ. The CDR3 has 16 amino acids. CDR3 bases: TGCGCCAGCAGCTTGGACAGGGGGCGAGGATTCGGGGAGCTGTTTTTT. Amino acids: CASSLDRGRGFGELFF.

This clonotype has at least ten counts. For the CDR3, the DNA is TGTGCCAGCAGCTTCCTAGGGGACACTGAAGCTTTCTTT. It is translated as CASSFLGDTEAFF. The J gene is TRBJ1-1, the V gene TRBV7-8; maybe TRBD1 (5 bases). V was clipped by 3 bases and J by 3 bases, with 8 bases between them. Germline CDR1 and CDR2: SGHVS and FQNEAQ. CDR3 length equals 13 residues.

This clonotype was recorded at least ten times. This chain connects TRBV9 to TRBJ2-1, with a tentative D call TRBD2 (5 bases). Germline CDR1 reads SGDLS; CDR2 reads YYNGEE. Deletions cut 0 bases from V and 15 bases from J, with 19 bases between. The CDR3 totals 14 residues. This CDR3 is CASSVERTFRGTFF. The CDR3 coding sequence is TGTGCCAGCAGCGTAGAGCGGACTTTTCGCGGCACGTTCTTC.

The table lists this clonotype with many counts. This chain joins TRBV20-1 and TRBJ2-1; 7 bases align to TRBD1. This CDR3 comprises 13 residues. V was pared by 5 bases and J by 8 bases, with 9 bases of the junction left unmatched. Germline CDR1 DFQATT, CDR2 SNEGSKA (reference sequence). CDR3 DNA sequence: TGCAGTGCTCGGCCACCAACAGGGGATGAGCAGTTCTTC. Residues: CSARPPTGDEQFF.

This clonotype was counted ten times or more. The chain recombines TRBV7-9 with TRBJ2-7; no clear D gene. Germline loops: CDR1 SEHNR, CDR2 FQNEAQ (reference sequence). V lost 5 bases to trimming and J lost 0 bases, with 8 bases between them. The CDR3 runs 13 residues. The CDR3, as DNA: TGTGCCAGCAGCCCCACGGGCTCCTACGAGCAGTACTTC. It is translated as CASSPTGSYEQYF.

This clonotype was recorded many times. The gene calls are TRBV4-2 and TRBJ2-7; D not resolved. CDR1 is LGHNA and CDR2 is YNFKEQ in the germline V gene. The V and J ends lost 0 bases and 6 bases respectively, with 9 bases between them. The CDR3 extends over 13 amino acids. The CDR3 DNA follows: TGTGCCAGCAGCCAAGAGGGTCCGGCCGAGCAGTACTTC. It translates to CASSQEGPAEQYF.

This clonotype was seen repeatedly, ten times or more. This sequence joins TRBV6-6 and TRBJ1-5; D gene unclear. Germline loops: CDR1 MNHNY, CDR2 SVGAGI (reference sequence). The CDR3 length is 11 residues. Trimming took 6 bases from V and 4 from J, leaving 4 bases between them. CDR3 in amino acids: CASSENQPQHF. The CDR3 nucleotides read TGTGCCAGCAGCGAAAATCAGCCCCAGCATTTT.

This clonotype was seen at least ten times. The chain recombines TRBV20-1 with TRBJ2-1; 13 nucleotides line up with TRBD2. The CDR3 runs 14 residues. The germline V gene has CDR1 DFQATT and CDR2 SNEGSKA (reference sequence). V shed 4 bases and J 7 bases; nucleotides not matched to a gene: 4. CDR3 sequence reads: CSAKTSGRWNEQFF. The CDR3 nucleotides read TGCAGTGCTAAGACTAGCGGGAGGTGGAATGAGCAGTTCTTC.

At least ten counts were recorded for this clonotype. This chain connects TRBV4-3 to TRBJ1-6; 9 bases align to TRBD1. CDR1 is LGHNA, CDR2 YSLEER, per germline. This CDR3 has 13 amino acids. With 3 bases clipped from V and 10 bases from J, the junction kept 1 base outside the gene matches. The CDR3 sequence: CASSQGQGSPLHF. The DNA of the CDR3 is TGCGCCAGCAGCCAGGGACAGGGCTCACCCCTCCACTTT.

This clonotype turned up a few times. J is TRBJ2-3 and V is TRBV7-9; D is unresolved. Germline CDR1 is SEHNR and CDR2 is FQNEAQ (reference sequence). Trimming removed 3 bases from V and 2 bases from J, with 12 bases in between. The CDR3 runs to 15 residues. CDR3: CASSFEHDPTDTQYF. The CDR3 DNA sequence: TGTGCCAGCAGCTTCGAGCATGACCCCACAGATACGCAGTATTTT.

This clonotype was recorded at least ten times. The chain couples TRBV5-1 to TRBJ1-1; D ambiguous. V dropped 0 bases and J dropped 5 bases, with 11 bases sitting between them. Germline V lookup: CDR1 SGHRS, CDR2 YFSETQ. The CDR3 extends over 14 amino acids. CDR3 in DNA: TGCGCCAGCAGCTTGGCCATAGGCGGGACTGAAGCTTTCTTT. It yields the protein CASSLAIGGTEAFF.

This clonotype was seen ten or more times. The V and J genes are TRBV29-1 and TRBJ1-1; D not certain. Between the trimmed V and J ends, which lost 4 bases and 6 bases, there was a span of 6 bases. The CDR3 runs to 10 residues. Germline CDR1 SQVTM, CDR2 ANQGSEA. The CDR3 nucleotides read TGCAGCGTTGGAGAGGCTGAAGCTTTCTTT. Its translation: CSVGEAEAFF.

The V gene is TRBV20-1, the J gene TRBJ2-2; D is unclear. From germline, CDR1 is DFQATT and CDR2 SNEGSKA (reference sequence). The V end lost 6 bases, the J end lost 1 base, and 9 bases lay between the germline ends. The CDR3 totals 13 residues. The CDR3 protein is CSAAPRNTGELFF. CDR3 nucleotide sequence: TGCAGTGCCGCCCCACGGAACACCGGGGAGCTGTTTTTT.

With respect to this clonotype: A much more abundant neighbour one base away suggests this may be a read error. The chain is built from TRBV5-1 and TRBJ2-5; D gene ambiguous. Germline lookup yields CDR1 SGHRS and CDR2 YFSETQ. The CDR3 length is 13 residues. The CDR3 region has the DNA TGCGCCAGCAGCTCCTACCTTTCAGAGAACCAGTACTTC. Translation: CASSSYLSENQYF.

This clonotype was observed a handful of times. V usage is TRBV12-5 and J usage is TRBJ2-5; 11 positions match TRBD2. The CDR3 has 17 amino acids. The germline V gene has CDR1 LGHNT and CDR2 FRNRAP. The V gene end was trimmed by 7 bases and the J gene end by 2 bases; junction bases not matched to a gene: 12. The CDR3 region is CASALGLAGGIQETQYF. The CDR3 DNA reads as TGTGCTAGTGCCTTGGGCCTAGCGGGGGGTATACAAGAGACCCAGTACTTC.

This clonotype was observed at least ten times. CDR3 region: CASSRDSRDLYGYTF. The CDR3 coding sequence is TGCGCCAGCAGCCGTGACTCGCGCGACCTTTATGGCTACACCTTC. The V and J genes are TRBV5-1 and TRBJ1-2; D remains ambiguous. This CDR3 is 15 amino acids long. Germline V gives CDR1 SGHRS, CDR2 YFSETQ. The germline V and J ends were trimmed by 4 bases and 5 bases, with 18 bases remaining between them.

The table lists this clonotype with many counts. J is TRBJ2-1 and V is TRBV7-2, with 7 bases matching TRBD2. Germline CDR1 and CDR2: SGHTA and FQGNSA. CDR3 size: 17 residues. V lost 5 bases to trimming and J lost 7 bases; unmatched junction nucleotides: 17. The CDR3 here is CASSPARAGLDVNEQFF. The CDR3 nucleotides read TGTGCCAGCAGCCCGGCCAGGGCCGGACTAGACGTGAATGAGCAGTTCTTC.

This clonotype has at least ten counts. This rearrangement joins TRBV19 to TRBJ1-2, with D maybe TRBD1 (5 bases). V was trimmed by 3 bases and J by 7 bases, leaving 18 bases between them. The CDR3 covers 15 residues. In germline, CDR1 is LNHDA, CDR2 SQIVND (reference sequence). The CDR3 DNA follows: TGTGCCAGTAGTATTGTGGCAGGGACTGGGCCTGGCTACACCTTC. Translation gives CASSIVAGTGPGYTF.

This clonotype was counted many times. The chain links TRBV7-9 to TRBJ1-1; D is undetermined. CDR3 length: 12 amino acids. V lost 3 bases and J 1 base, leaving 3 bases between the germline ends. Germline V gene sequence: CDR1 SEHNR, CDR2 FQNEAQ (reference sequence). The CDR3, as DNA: TGTGCCAGCAGCTTTGAGAACACTGAAGCTTTCTTT. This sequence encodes CASSFENTEAFF. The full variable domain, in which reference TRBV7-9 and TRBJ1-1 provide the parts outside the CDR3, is DTGVSQNPRHKITKRGQNVTFRCDPISEHNRLYWYRQTLGQGPEFLTYFQNEAQLEKSRLLSDRFSAERPKGSFSTLEIQRTEQGDSAMYLCASSFENTEAFFGQGTRLTVV.

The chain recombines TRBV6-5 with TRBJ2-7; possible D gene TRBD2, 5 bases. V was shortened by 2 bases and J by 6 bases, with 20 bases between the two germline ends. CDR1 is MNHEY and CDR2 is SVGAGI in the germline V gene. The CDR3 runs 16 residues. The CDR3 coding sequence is TGTGCCAGCAGTTACAAGCCGGGATTTCCTCTCGGCGAGCAGTACTTC. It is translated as CASSYKPGFPLGEQYF.

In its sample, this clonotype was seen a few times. The DNA of the CDR3 is TGTGCCAGCAGCTTCATTGCCGCTGCAAAGGGGGAGCAGTACTTC. Its translation is CASSFIAAAKGEQYF. The V and J genes are TRBV5-6 and TRBJ2-7, with D tentatively TRBD1 (5 bases). The V gene lost 2 bases and the J gene lost 7 bases, with 19 bases spanning the gap. Looked up from germline, CDR1 is SGHDT and CDR2 is YYEEEE. The CDR3 contains 15 residues.

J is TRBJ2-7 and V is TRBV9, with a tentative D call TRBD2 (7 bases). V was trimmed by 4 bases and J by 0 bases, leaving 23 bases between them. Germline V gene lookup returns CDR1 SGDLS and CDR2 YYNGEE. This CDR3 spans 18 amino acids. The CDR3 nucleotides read TGTGCCAGCAGCCCCTCTGGTACGGGGGGCTTCCCCTCCTACGAGCAGTACTTC. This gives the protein CASSPSGTGGFPSYEQYF. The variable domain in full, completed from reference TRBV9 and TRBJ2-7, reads DSGVTQTPKHLITATGQRVTLRCSPRSGDLSVYWYQQSLDQGLQFLIQYYNGEERAKGNILERFSAQQFPDLHSELNLSSLELGDSALYFCASSPSGTGGFPSYEQYFGPGTRLTVT.

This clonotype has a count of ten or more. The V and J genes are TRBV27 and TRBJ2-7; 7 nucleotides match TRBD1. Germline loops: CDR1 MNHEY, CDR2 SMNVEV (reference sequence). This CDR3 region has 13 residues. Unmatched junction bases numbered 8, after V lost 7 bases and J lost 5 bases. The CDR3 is CASKRQGVHEQYF. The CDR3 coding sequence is TGTGCCAGCAAGAGACAGGGAGTCCACGAGCAGTACTTC.